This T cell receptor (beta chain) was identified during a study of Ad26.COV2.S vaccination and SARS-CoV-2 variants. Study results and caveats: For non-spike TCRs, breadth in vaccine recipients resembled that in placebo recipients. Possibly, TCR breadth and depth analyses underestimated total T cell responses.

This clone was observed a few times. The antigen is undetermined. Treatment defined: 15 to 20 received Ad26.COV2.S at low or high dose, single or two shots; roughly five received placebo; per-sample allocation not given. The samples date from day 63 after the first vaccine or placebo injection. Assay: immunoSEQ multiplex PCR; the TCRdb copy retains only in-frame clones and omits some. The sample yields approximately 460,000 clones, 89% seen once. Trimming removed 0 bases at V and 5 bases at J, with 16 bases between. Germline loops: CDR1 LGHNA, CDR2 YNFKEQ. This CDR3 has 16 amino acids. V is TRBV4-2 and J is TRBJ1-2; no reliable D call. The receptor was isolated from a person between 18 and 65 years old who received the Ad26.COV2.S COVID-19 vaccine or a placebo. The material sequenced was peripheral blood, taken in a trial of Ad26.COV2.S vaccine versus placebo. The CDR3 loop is CASSQDPTSSRYGYTF. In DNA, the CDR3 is TGTGCCAGCAGCCAAGATCCCACATCTAGTAGGTATGGCTACACCTTC.